This is a list of T cell receptor beta chains from one sample in a study of cytomegalovirus exposure and HLA in healthy donors. The data were produced by immunoSEQ multiplex PCR, yet TCRdb's version contains in-frame clones alone and is incomplete. This table has 95,000 to 100,000 clones, around four fifths appearing once. Sequenced material: PBMCs. These receptor sequences come from a middle-aged man in good health and CMV-seronegative. The CDR3 runs from the conserved cysteine through the conserved F or W. D genes are given only for firm matches. Clone size is shown for a subset of rows, as once, few, many or a class of expanded clone.

TRBJ2-7 TRBD1 once TRBV19 TGTGCCAGTAGCCCAACAGGGACAGGGCTTCCCGAGCAGTACTTC CASSPTGTGLPEQYF
TRBJ1-6 TRBD1 once TRBV19 TGTGCCAGTAGTATAAGTCCAGGGGGCAATTCACCCCTCCACTTT CASSISPGGNSPLHF
TRBJ2-3 TRBD2 few TRBV19 TGTGCCAGTAGTCCCCCAAGGGGGCGGGGGGGCCGAGGAGATACGCAGTATTTT CASSPPRGRGGRGDTQYF
TRBJ1-1 NA NA TRBV28 TGTGCCAGCAGTTTACAGGGATGGGCTTTCTTT CASSLQGWAFF
TRBJ2-7 TRBD2 NA TRBV10-3 TGTGCCATCAGTGAGTACTCACAGCGGGGAGAGGAGCAGTACTTC CAISEYSQRGEEQYF
TRBJ2-7 TRBD1 NA TRBV28 TGTGCCAGCAGTTTGTTTGGGACAGCAAACTACGAGCAGTACTTC CASSLFGTANYEQYF
TRBJ2-3 TRBD2 NA TRBV23-1 TGCGCCAGCAGTCAACTAGCGGGGGCCCCTACGCAGTATTTT CASSQLAGAPTQYF
TRBJ2-7 TRBD1 NA TRBV11-2 TGTGCCAGCAGCGGCCCGGGACAGGGCGATTACGAGCAGTACTTC CASSGPGQGDYEQYF
TRBJ1-2 NA NA TRBV5-6 TGTGCCAGCAGACCGCCGGGAACTAACTATGGCTACACCTTC CASRPPGTNYGYTF
TRBJ2-3 NA NA TRBV4-3 TGCGCCAGCAGCCAAGATCAACTAGCAGATAGCACAGATACGCAGTATTTT CASSQDQLADSTDTQYF
TRBJ2-7 TRBD1 NA TRBV11-2 TGTGCCAGCAGCGCCGGACAGGGGCCACCCTACGAGCAGTACTTC CASSAGQGPPYEQYF
TRBJ2-2 NA few TRBV29-1 TGCAGCGTACGGGCCCAGGGCGCCGGGGAGCTGTTTTTT CSVRAQGAGELFF
TRBJ2-1 TRBD2 NA TRBV7-9 TGTTCCAGCAGCTCCACTCTCACTAGCGGGAGATACAATGAGCAGTTCTTC CSSSSTLTSGRYNEQFF
TRBJ2-3 TRBD2 NA TRBV7-9 TGTTCCAGCAGCCCTCGGGGGGGCCGTGATACGCAGTATTTT CSSSPRGGRDTQYF
TRBJ1-2 TRBD1 NA TRBV29-1 TGCAGCGTTACCCCCGGGACAGGGGGTAGTGGCTACACCTTC CSVTPGTGGSGYTF